These 29 T cell receptor beta chains share one sample of origin, sequenced in a study of blood T cell dynamics during melanoma immunotherapy. The repertoire was sequenced with immunoSEQ multiplex PCR; TCRdb's copy has only in-frame clones and lacks some. The sample has roughly 9,700 clones; about 85% are singletons. Regarding time point: week 3, after first cycle of checkpoint inhibitor. The material was blood, obtained from a patient treated with checkpoint blockade. The receptors were sampled from a human donor with melanoma.

This chain connects TRBV30 to TRBJ2-7; 8 bases align to TRBD2. Germline assignment: CDR1 GTSNPN and CDR2 SVGIG (reference sequence). This CDR3 comprises 15 residues. Trimming cost V 3 bases and J 3 bases; bases outside gene matches: 10. CDR3 residues: CAWSDGAGGNYEQYF. As DNA, the CDR3 is TGTGCCTGGAGCGATGGGGCGGGAGGCAACTACGAGCAGTACTTC.

The rearrangement uses TRBV5-1 and TRBJ2-1; D possibly corresponds to TRBD2 (5 bases). The CDR3 has 13 residues. Germline-derived CDR1 and CDR2 are SGHRS and YFSETQ. Trimming removed 4 bases from V and 10 bases from J, with 15 bases in between. The DNA for the CDR3 is TGCGCCAGCAGCCCGAACGTCCGAGGGGAGCAGTTCTTC. The encoded protein is CASSPNVRGEQFF. Based on the CDR3 plus reference TRBV5-1 and TRBJ2-1, the full variable domain is KAGVTQTPRYLIKTRGQQVTLSCSPISGHRSVSWYQQTPGQGLQFLFEYFSETQRNKGNFPGRFSGRQFSNSRSEMNVSTLELGDSALYLCASSPNVRGEQFFGPGTRLTVL.

As regards this clone: Germline is not matched at one junction end, which may reflect a read error. The V call is TRBV6-5, the J call TRBJ2-3; D not certain. The CDR3 extends over 15 amino acids. From germline, CDR1 is MNHEY and CDR2 SVGAGI. This CDR3 is CAGSYSRPQTDTQYF. The CDR3 nucleotides read TGTGCCGGCAGTTACTCGCGACCCCAGACAGATACGCAGTATTTT.

The V call is TRBV19, the J call TRBJ2-7; 9 bases are a match to TRBD1. V shed 5 bases and J 0 bases; nucleotides not matched to a gene: 5. Germline loops: CDR1 LNHDA, CDR2 SQIVND (reference sequence). This CDR3 comprises 15 residues. This CDR3 is CASSVGQGGSYEQYF. CDR3 in DNA: TGTGCCAGTAGTGTGGGACAGGGAGGCTCCTACGAGCAGTACTTC.

The V call is TRBV10-2, the J call TRBJ1-1, with 8 nucleotides matching TRBD1. J lost 0 bases, V lost 6 bases, and 6 bases had no gene match. CDR1 WSHSY and CDR2 SAAADI come from the germline V gene. The CDR3 loop spans 15 amino acids. For the CDR3, the DNA is TGCGCCAGCAGGGACCCACAGGGGGTGAACACTGAAGCTTTCTTT. Its translation is CASRDPQGVNTEAFF.

The chain uses TRBV28 and TRBJ1-5; 7 bases align to TRBD1. Germline CDR1 MDHEN, CDR2 SYDVKM. V shed 6 bases, J shed 4 bases, and the junction held 6 bases outside the gene matches. The CDR3 spans 14 residues. CDR3 loop: CASRPPGGNQPQHF. For the CDR3, the DNA is TGTGCCAGCAGACCCCCAGGGGGTAATCAGCCCCAGCATTTT.

The V and J genes are TRBV27 and TRBJ2-7; 13 bases agree with TRBD2. V was pared by 8 bases and J by 5 bases, with 9 bases of the junction left unmatched. The CDR3 runs to 15 residues. Germline CDR1 and CDR2: MNHEY and SMNVEV (reference sequence). CDR3 loop: CASASGLAGVDEQYF. As DNA, the CDR3 is TGTGCCAGCGCCTCCGGACTAGCGGGAGTTGACGAGCAGTACTTC.

J is TRBJ2-1 and V is TRBV5-1; the D gene is possibly TRBD2 (6 bases). Germline V CDR1 and CDR2: SGHRS, YFSETQ. The CDR3 is 14 amino acids. V lost 4 bases, J lost 4 bases, and 12 bases lay in between. CDR3 region: CASSGRAGYNEQFF. The CDR3 coding sequence is TGCGCCAGCAGCGGCCGGGCGGGATACAATGAGCAGTTCTTC.

The chain links TRBV6-5 to TRBJ2-7, with D unresolved. V was clipped by 6 bases and J by 4 bases, with 19 bases between them. The CDR3 totals 15 residues. Per the germline V gene, CDR1 is MNHEY and CDR2 is SVGAGI. The CDR3 is CASSVYVAVRYEQYF. The CDR3 nucleotides are TGTGCCAGCAGCGTCTACGTCGCGGTGAGGTACGAGCAGTACTTC.

V gene TRBV7-9 combines with J gene TRBJ1-2; D is unclear. Germline V gene lookup returns CDR1 SEHNR and CDR2 FQNEAQ (reference sequence). The CDR3 is 14 residues long. V lost 5 bases and J lost 6, with 16 bases in between. As DNA, the CDR3 is TGTGCCAGCAGCCCACATACCGACTGGGATGGCTACACCTTC. Translated, it gives CASSPHTDWDGYTF.

The rearrangement joins TRBV7-5 to TRBJ2-4; TRBD2, the table's D call, was not compared with the DNA. TRBV7-5 is reported as a pseudogene. The CDR3 is made up of 17 amino acids. The CDR3 nucleotides are TGTGTCAGAAGCGCGGGACTAGCGGGAGCCAAAGAAAACATTCAGTACTTC. Encoded protein: CVRSAGLAGAKENIQYF.

The chain carries TRBV27 and TRBJ2-1, with TRBD2 identical over 10 bases. This CDR3 is 16 amino acids long. Germline trimming cut 2 bases from V and 9 bases from J; bases unmatched to any gene: 10. Germline lookup yields CDR1 MNHEY and CDR2 SMNVEV (reference sequence). The CDR3 reads CASSLIPSGRIIEQFF. As DNA, the CDR3 is TGTGCCAGCAGTTTAATCCCTAGCGGGAGAATAATTGAGCAGTTCTTC.

This sequence joins TRBV15 and TRBJ1-3; D call uncertain. The ends were cut back, 1 base at V and 9 bases at J, with 19 bases in the middle. The CDR3 runs 16 residues. Looked up from germline, CDR1 is LNHNV and CDR2 is YYDKDF (reference sequence). CDR3 protein: CATSRVATPVRGTIYF. CDR3 nucleotide sequence: TGTGCCACCAGCAGAGTCGCGACACCAGTCCGGGGCACCATATATTTT.

This sequence joins TRBV19 and TRBJ1-2; possible D gene TRBD1, 6 bases. Germline V gives CDR1 LNHDA, CDR2 SQIVND (reference sequence). The V and J ends lost 7 bases and 0 bases respectively, with 12 bases between them. The CDR3 covers 14 residues. The CDR3 DNA sequence: TGTGCCAGTACCACTGGACAGACTAACTATGGCTACACCTTC. Translated: CASTTGQTNYGYTF.

The chain links TRBV7-2 to TRBJ1-4; D perhaps matches TRBD1 (6 bases). The CDR3 is 15 residues long. Trimming stripped 4 bases from V and 11 bases from J, with 20 bases between. Germline V gene sequence: CDR1 SGHTA, CDR2 FQGNSA. CDR3 nucleotides: TGTGCCAGCAGCTCCAGGGGAAGGGATAATGGGAAACTGTTTTTT. This translates into CASSSRGRDNGKLFF.

V usage is TRBV9 and J usage is TRBJ2-7, with D perhaps TRBD1 (6 bases). The ends were cut back, 0 bases at V and 0 bases at J, with 7 bases in the middle. The V gene's germline CDR1 is SGDLS and CDR2 YYNGEE. The CDR3 has 14 amino acids. CDR3 in DNA: TGTGCCAGCAGCGTAGGGACAGCCTCCTACGAGCAGTACTTC. Translated, it gives CASSVGTASYEQYF.

The gene calls are TRBV6-6 and TRBJ2-7, with TRBD1 as a possible D gene (6 bases). The CDR3 spans 12 residues. Trimming shortened V by 6 bases and J by 1 base, and 7 bases separated the two germline ends. Germline lookup yields CDR1 MNHNY and CDR2 SVGAGI (reference sequence). The CDR3 loop is CASRDRSYEQYF. DNA of the CDR3: TGTGCCAGCAGGGACAGATCCTACGAGCAGTACTTC.

This rearrangement joins TRBV6-1 to TRBJ2-7, with TRBD1 matching over 8 bases. The CDR3 consists of 14 residues. Germline CDR1 reads MNHNS; CDR2 reads SASEGT. Trimming cost V 6 bases and J 1 base; bases outside gene matches: 5. In DNA, the CDR3 is TGTGCCAGCAGCGGAACAGGGGGTTCCTACGAGCAGTACTTC. Encoded protein: CASSGTGGSYEQYF.

CDR3 coding DNA: TGTGCCAGTAGTAGAGGGACTAGCGGCATCACAGATACGCAGTATTTT. Protein product: CASSRGTSGITDTQYF. This chain links TRBV19 with TRBJ2-3; 11 bases map to TRBD2. Losses at the gene ends were 4 bases for V and 2 bases for J; bases not matched to a gene: 5. Germline V CDR1 and CDR2: LNHDA, SQIVND (reference sequence). There are 16 residues in the CDR3.

The chain couples TRBV7-2 to TRBJ1-1; no clear D gene. There are 14 residues in the CDR3. The V and J ends lost 5 bases and 3 bases respectively, with 13 bases between them. Germline CDR1 and CDR2: SGHTA and FQGNSA. The CDR3 sequence: CASSPRIGHTEAFF. CDR3 DNA sequence: TGTGCCAGCAGCCCCCGGATCGGGCACACTGAAGCTTTCTTT.

V usage is TRBV7-2 and J usage is TRBJ1-4, with D uncertain. The V gene lost 0 bases and the J gene lost 5 bases, with 7 bases spanning the gap. The CDR3 spans 14 residues. Germline V gives CDR1 SGHTA, CDR2 FQGNSA. The chain's CDR3 is CASSLAAGNEKLFF. In nucleotides, the CDR3 is TGTGCCAGCAGCTTAGCTGCGGGGAATGAAAAACTGTTTTTT.

This clone appeared a single time. This chain connects TRBV19 to TRBJ1-4; D may be TRBD1 (5 bases). Between the trimmed V and J ends, which lost 5 bases and 8 bases, there was a span of 15 bases. Germline V gene sequence: CDR1 LNHDA, CDR2 SQIVND (reference sequence). CDR3 length: 14 residues. CDR3 in DNA: TGTGCCAGTAGTCTGGGGGAAGGCAGGGAAAAACTGTTTTTT. This sequence encodes CASSLGEGREKLFF.

CDR3 sequence: CASSGTQGQGYQPQHF. The CDR3 bases are TGTGCCAGCAGTGGTACCCAGGGACAGGGGTATCAGCCCCAGCATTTT. The J gene is TRBJ1-5, the V gene TRBV28; TRBD1 aligns across 10 bases. Germline CDR1 and CDR2: MDHEN and SYDVKM. The CDR3 loop spans 16 amino acids. V trimming: 5 bases; J trimming: 5 bases; junction bases outside the gene matches: 9. The whole variable domain, remainder taken from reference TRBV28 and TRBJ1-5, is DVKVTQSSRYLVKRTGEKVFLECVQDMDHENMFWYRQDPGLGLRLIYFSYDVKMKEKGDIPEGYSVSREKKERFSLILESASTNQTSMYLCASSGTQGQGYQPQHFGDGTRLSIL.

This clone has just one count. This chain joins TRBV13 and TRBJ2-5; 11 bases map to TRBD2. This CDR3 comprises 16 residues. Germline assignment: CDR1 PRHDT and CDR2 FYEKMQ (reference sequence). V shed 5 bases and J 4 bases; nucleotides not matched to a gene: 9. The CDR3 DNA sequence: TGTGCCAGCAGCAGGATAGCGGGAGGGCCCCGAGAGACCCAGTACTTC. Its translation is CASSRIAGGPRETQYF. Full variable domain (remainder filled in from reference TRBV13 and TRBJ2-5): AAGVIQSPRHLIKEKRETATLKCYPIPRHDTVYWYQQGPGQDPQFLISFYEKMQSDKGSIPDRFSAQQFSDYHSELNMSSLELGDSALYFCASSRIAGGPRETQYFGPGTRLLVL.

The CDR3 DNA reads as TGCAGCGCGTCCGGGACAGAACTTGCCTATGGCTACACCTTC. Its translation is CSASGTELAYGYTF. The gene calls are TRBV29-1 and TRBJ1-2; 7 nucleotides line up with TRBD1. CDR1 SQVTM and CDR2 ANQGSEA come from the germline V gene. The trim removed 7 bases at V and 4 bases at J, leaving 12 bases unmatched. This CDR3 is 14 amino acids long.

The chain carries TRBV6-1 and TRBJ2-7; maybe TRBD2 (7 bases). CDR3 length: 14 amino acids. Trimming removed 7 bases at V and 5 bases at J, with 18 bases between. Germline CDR1 and CDR2: MNHNS and SASEGT. In DNA, the CDR3 is TGTGCCAGCATCGAAGGGGGAGGGAACCACGAGCAGTACTTC. Its translation: CASIEGGGNHEQYF.

J is TRBJ1-5 and V is TRBV19; D remains ambiguous. The CDR3 is 11 residues long. Germline V gene lookup returns CDR1 LNHDA and CDR2 SQIVND (reference sequence). The V gene lost 5 bases and the J gene lost 7 bases, with 6 bases spanning the gap. This CDR3 is CASSDHQPQHF. The CDR3 nucleotides read TGTGCCAGTAGTGACCACCAGCCCCAGCATTTT.

V gene TRBV7-9 combines with J gene TRBJ2-5; TRBD2 agrees at 8 bases. The J call may be mistaken, given a closer DNA end match to TRBJ2-7. CDR3 length equals 16 residues. CDR1 is SEHNR, CDR2 FQNEAQ, per germline (reference sequence). This CDR3 reads CASSLSRGAGVIEQYF. The CDR3 DNA reads as TGTGCCAGCAGCCTCTCTCGCGGAGCGGGAGTTATCGAGCAGTACTTC.

The rearrangement uses TRBV18 and TRBJ2-7; no reliable D call. The CDR3 runs 13 residues. Germline loops: CDR1 KGHSH, CDR2 LQKENI. The V end was cut by 5 bases, the J end by 2 bases, with 10 bases between. CDR3 amino acids: CASSATVTYEQYF. DNA of the CDR3: TGTGCCAGCTCAGCGACTGTCACCTACGAGCAGTACTTC.